This T cell receptor beta chain was observed in a study of blood T cell repertoires in COVID-19. Looking at the study overall: Samples of COVID-19 (acute and convalescent) were obtained from the United States, Italy and Spain.

Trimming took off 2 bases at V and 6 bases at J, with 8 bases between the two ends. The CDR3 runs to 13 residues. Germline V gene lookup returns CDR1 SEHNR and CDR2 FQNEAQ (reference sequence). The protocol was immunoSEQ multiplex PCR, while the TCRdb copy is restricted to in-frame clones and leaves out a portion. The sample lists fewer than 80,000 clones; approximately 86% were seen once. The chain uses TRBV7-9 and TRBJ1-5; D is unclear. The sequenced sample consisted of peripheral blood. The clonotype comes from a man in his 70s with acute or convalescent COVID-19. The DNA of the CDR3 is TGTGCCAGCAGCTTATCTCCTACTCAGCCCCAGCATTTT. Protein: CASSLSPTQPQHF.